Described below is a single TCR beta chain sequence and its context. The data originate from a study of blood T cell repertoires in COVID-19. Across the study: The United States, Italy and Spain provided the acute and convalescent COVID-19 samples. Sample material is recorded as cDNA or gDNA derived from T cells, B-cell-depleted T cells, or PBMCs.

The Seattle site enrolled patients during active infection and followed them longitudinally. Original methodology: Nucleated cell counts were estimated from reference gene primer amplification. Using immunoSEQ multiplex PCR, the repertoire was profiled, and TCRdb retains in-frame clones only, with some absent. The V and J calls and clone size come from that table; D and trimming were worked out from the DNA. The sample holds about 130,000 clones, roughly 91% seen once. The source is a man in his 60s with COVID-19, enrolled during active disease. Sequencing was done on a sample of peripheral blood.

The CDR3 loop reads CASTQLDQPQHF. CDR3 nucleotides: TGCGCCAGCACACAGTTGGATCAGCCCCAGCATTTT. The chain combines TRBV23-1 with TRBJ1-5; no reliable D call. TRBV23-1 is classed as an ORF, of uncertain function. Trimming left V 7 bases short and J 5 bases short, with 9 bases between. The CDR3 has 12 residues.